This TCR beta chain was captured in a study of tumor and adjacent non-tumor tissue in lung cancer. About the study: Patients comprised roughly 12 adenocarcinoma, a couple of squamous cell carcinoma and 1 small cell lung cancer. Aged about 30 to 85 years, patients included about 11 men and a few women with stage I to III disease.

TCRbeta libraries were built with three rounds of nested PCR, modified from ARM-PCR. TCRdb re-called the multiplex PCR reads with MiXCR, one entry per CDR3 protein. Here the sample spans under 100,000 distinct CDR3 sequences, about three fifths being singletons. The CDR3 has 13 amino acids. Germline lookup yields CDR1 SGHDT and CDR2 YYEEEE. V gave up 2 bases and J gave up 5 bases, with 10 bases separating them. This sample's RNA came from whole unsorted tissue. This clonotype was recorded at least ten times. Sample: lung tumor tissue. This clonotype originated in an older man with non-small cell lung cancer. The chain is built from TRBV5-6 and TRBJ1-1; D may be TRBD1 (5 bases). The CDR3 coding sequence is TGTGCCAGCAGCTTAATGCAGGGAACTGAAGCTTTCTTT. It is translated as CASSLMQGTEAFF.